This T cell receptor (beta chain) was captured in a study of T cell responses to AZD1222 COVID-19 vaccine. V lost 5 bases, J lost 0 bases, and 17 bases lay in between. The germline V gene has CDR1 SEHNR and CDR2 FQNEAQ (reference sequence). This CDR3 has 17 amino acids. Profiling relied on immunoSEQ multiplex PCR, and the TCRdb table lists in-frame clones only, not all of them. The repertoire holds about 190,000 clones, with around 92% as singletons. This chain links TRBV7-9 with TRBJ2-4, with D tentatively TRBD1 (5 bases). The sample was peripheral blood, taken on day 0 of AZD1222 vaccination. This sequence originates from an adult in good health. The CDR3 DNA is TGTGCCAGCAGCCCCAGGGCGAGCTACCTAGCCAAAAACATTCAGTACTTC. As protein: CASSPRASYLAKNIQYF.